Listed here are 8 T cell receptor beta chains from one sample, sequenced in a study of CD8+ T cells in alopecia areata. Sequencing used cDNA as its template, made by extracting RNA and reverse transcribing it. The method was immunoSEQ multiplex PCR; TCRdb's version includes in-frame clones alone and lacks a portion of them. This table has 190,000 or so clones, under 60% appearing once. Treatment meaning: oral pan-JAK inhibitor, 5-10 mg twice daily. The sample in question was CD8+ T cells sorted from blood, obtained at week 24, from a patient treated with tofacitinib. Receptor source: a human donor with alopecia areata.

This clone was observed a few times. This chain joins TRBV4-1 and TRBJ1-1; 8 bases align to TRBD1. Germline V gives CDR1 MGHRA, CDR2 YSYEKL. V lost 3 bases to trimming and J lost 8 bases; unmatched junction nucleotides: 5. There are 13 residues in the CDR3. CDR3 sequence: CASSHKGQAEAFF. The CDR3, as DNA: TGCGCCAGCAGCCATAAGGGACAGGCAGAAGCTTTCTTT.

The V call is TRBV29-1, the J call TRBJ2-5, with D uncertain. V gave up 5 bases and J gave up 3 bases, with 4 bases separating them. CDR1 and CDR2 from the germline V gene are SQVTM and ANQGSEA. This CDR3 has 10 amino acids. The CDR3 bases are TGCAGCGTTCGGAAAGAGACCCAGTACTTC. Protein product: CSVRKETQYF.

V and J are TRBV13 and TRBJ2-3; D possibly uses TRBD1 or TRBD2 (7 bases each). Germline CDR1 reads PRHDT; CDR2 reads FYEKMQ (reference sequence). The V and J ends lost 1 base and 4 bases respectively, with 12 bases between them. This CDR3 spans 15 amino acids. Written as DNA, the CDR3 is TGTGCCAGCAGCTTAGCAGGGGGGGGCGCAGATACGCAGTATTTT. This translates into CASSLAGGGADTQYF.

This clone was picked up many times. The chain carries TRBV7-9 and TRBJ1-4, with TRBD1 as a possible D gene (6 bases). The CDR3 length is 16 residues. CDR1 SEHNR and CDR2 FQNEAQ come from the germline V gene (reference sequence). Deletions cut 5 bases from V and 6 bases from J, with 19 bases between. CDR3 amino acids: CASSRGPGVLDEKLFF. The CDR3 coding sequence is TGTGCCAGCAGCCGCGGTCCAGGGGTTTTGGATGAAAAACTGTTTTTT.

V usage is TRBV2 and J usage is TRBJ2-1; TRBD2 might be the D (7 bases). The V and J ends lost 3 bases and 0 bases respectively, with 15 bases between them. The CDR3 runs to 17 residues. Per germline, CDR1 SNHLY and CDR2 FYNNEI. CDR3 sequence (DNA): TGTGCCAGCAGTGATCGGGTGGGGGGGCCCTCCTACAATGAGCAGTTCTTC. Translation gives CASSDRVGGPSYNEQFF.

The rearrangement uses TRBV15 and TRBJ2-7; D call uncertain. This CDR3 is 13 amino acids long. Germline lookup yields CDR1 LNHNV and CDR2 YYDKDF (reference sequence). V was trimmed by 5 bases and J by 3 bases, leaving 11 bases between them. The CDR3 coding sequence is TGTGCCACCAGCGGAAGGAAGAGCTACGAGCAGTACTTC. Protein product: CATSGRKSYEQYF.

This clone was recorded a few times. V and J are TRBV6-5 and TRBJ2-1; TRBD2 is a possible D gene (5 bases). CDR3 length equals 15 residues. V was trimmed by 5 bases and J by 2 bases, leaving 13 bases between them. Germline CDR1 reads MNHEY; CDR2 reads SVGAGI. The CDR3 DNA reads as TGTGCCAGCAGTGGCCCGGGATCAACCTACAATGAGCAGTTCTTC. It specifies CASSGPGSTYNEQFF.

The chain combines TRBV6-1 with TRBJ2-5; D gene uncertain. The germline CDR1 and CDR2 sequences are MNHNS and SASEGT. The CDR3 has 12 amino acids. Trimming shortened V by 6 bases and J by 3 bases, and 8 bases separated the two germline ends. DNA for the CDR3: TGTGCCAGCAGGAGGAAGGAAGAGACCCAGTACTTC. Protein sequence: CASRRKEETQYF.